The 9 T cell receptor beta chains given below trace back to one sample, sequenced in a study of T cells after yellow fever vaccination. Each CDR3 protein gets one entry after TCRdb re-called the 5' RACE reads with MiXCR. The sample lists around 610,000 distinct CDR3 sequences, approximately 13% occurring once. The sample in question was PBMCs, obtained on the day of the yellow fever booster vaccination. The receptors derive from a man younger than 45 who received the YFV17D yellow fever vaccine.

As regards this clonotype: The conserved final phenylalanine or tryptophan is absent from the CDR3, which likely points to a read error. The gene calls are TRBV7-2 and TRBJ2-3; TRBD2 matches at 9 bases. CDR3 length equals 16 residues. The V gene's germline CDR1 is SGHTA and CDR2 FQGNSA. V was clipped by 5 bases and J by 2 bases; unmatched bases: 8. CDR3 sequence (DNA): TGTGCCAGCAGCCTAGATCCGGGACTAGCCACAGATACGCAGTATTGT. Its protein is CASSLDPGLATDTQYC.

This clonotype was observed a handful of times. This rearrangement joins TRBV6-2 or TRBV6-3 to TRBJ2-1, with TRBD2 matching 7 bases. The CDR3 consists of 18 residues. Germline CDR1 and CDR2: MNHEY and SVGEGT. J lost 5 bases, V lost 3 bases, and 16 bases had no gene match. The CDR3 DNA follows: TGTGCCAGCAGTTATGGCCTAGCGGACCGACCCATACACAATGAGCAGTTCTTC. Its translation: CASSYGLADRPIHNEQFF.

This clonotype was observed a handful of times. The CDR3 nucleotides are TGCAGCGTCGCAACAGGACCTAGCACAGATACGCAGTATTTT. Translated: CSVATGPSTDTQYF. The chain couples TRBV29-1 to TRBJ2-3; weak D call: TRBD1 (5 bases). Per germline, CDR1 SQVTM and CDR2 ANQGSEA. V lost 6 bases and J lost 0, with 13 bases in between. The CDR3 length is 14 residues.

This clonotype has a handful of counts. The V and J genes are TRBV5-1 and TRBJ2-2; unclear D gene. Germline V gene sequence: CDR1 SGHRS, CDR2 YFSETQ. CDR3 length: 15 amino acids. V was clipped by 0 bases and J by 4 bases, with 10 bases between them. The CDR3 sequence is CASSLAVGFTGELFF. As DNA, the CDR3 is TGCGCCAGCAGCTTGGCCGTGGGATTCACCGGGGAGCTGTTTTTT. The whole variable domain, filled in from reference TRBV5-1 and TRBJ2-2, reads KAGVTQTPRYLIKTRGQQVTLSCSPISGHRSVSWYQQTPGQGLQFLFEYFSETQRNKGNFPGRFSGRQFSNSRSEMNVSTLELGDSALYLCASSLAVGFTGELFFGEGSRLTVL.

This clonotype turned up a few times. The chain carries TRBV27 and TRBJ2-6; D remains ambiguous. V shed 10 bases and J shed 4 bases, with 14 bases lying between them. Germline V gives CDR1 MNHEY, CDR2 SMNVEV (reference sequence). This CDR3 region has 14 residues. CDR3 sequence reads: CATAVGSGANVLTF. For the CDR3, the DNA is TGTGCCACCGCGGTTGGGTCCGGGGCCAACGTCCTGACTTTC.

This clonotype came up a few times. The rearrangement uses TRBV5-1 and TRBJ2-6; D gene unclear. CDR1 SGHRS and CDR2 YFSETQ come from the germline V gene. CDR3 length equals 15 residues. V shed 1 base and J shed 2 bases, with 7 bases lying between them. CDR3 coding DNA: TGCGCCAGCAGCTTGTCCAGACCTGGGGCCAACGTCCTGACTTTC. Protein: CASSLSRPGANVLTF.

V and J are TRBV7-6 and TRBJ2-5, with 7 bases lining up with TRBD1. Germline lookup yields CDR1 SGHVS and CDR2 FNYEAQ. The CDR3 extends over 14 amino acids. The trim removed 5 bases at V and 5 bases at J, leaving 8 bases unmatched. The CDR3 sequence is CASSPRDSGETQYF. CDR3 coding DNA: TGTGCCAGCAGCCCCCGGGACAGTGGGGAGACCCAGTACTTC.

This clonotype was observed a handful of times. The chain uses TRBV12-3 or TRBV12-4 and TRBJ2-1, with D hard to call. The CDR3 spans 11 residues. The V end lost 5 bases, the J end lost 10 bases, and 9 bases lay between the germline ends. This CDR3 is CASSPFGEQFF. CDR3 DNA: TGTGCCAGCAGTCCTTTCGGCGAGCAGTTCTTC.

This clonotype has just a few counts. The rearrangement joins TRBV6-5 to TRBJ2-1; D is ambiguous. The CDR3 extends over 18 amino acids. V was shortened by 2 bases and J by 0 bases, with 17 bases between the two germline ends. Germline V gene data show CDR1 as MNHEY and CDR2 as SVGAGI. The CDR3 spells CASSYADGRRRSYNEQFF. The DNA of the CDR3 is TGTGCCAGCAGTTACGCCGACGGCCGGAGACGCTCCTACAATGAGCAGTTCTTC.